A single T cell receptor beta chain is shown here with its context. This study enrolled people aged roughly 18 to 89 from about two dozen US geographic areas. The sample belongs to a study of blood T cell repertoires in COVID-19. Study context: Before being deemed recovered, Cohort 3 donors had two negative PCRs, clearance, or symptom resolution.

In germline, CDR1 is SGHRS, CDR2 YFSETQ. The CDR3 spans 17 residues. With 4 bases removed from V and 0 bases from J, the gap between germline ends came to 14 bases. Using immunoSEQ multiplex PCR, the repertoire was profiled, and TCRdb retains in-frame clones only, with some absent. The repertoire holds around 190,000 clones, with about 88% as singletons. Sequenced: PBMCs or T cells enriched from blood (not recorded which). The clonotype originates from a woman aged 40 to 50 in a cohort exposed to, infected with or recovered from COVID-19 (not recorded which). The chain employs TRBV5-1 and TRBJ2-6; D gene unclear. As DNA, the CDR3 is TGCGCCAGCAGCCCTACCTCCCTCCTCTCTGGGGCCAACGTCCTGACTTTC. Translation gives CASSPTSLLSGANVLTF.